This TCR beta chain emerged from a study of human versus mouse CDR3 diversity and MHC coevolution. Generated by immunoSEQ multiplex PCR, the TCRdb table keeps only in-frame clones and is missing some. This table has 60,000 or so clones, over 90% appearing once. Germline CDR1 is LNHDA and CDR2 is SQIVND (reference sequence). The CDR3 length is 14 residues. The V and J ends lost 7 bases and 5 bases respectively, with 18 bases between them. Sorting isolated naive CD4 T cells lacking CD45RO and expressing CD62L. Sequencing used naive CD4+ T cells from blood. Subset noted: CD45RO-negative CD62L-positive naive CD4 T cells. This sequence was found in a person aged 55 to 75 in good health. This sequence joins TRBV19 and TRBJ2-7, with D perhaps matching TRBD2 (6 bases). The CDR3 loop is CASTTSHGGDEQYF. CDR3 coding DNA: TGTGCCAGTACCACTTCCCACGGGGGTGACGAGCAGTACTTC.